These 14 T cell receptor beta chains were all obtained from the same sample, sequenced in a study of cytotoxic CD8 clonotypes in ibrutinib-treated CLL. Clones were sequenced by immunoSEQ multiplex PCR, and TCRdb holds only the in-frame ones, with some missing. The data contain tens of thousands of clones, roughly 50% of them seen just once; the ten biggest clones take up over 20%. The source material was PBMCs, sampled after 24 months of ibrutinib treatment. The receptors here all came from a human donor with chronic lymphocytic leukemia.

A few counts support this clone. The gene calls are TRBV10-3 and TRBJ2-1; 11 bases agree with TRBD2. Trimming cost V 6 bases and J 8 bases; bases outside gene matches: 6. Germline CDR1 ENHRY, CDR2 SYGVKD. CDR3 length: 14 residues. CDR3 protein: CAIRPSGGFDEQFF. The CDR3 DNA sequence: TGTGCCATCAGACCTAGCGGGGGGTTCGATGAGCAGTTCTTC.

The V gene is TRBV25-1, the J gene TRBJ2-2, with TRBD2 identical over 10 bases. The CDR3 length is 18 residues. Per germline, CDR1 MGHDK and CDR2 SYGVNS. V trimming: 6 bases; J trimming: 9 bases; junction bases outside the gene matches: 19. The CDR3 loop reads CASSDLGSSGSSDRELFF. Written as DNA, the CDR3 is TGTGCCAGCAGCGATCTCGGTTCTAGCGGGAGCTCGGACCGGGAGCTGTTTTTT.

This chain uses TRBV6-5 with TRBJ1-4, with D unresolved. The CDR3 is made up of 16 amino acids. CDR1 is MNHEY, CDR2 SVGAGI, per germline. With 0 bases removed from V and 0 bases from J, the gap between germline ends came to 8 bases. The CDR3 spells CASSYSRTSTNEKLFF. The CDR3 DNA reads as TGTGCCAGCAGTTACTCGAGGACCTCAACTAATGAAAAACTGTTTTTT.

The chain combines TRBV27 with TRBJ2-1; no clear D. CDR3 length equals 13 residues. In germline, CDR1 is MNHEY, CDR2 SMNVEV (reference sequence). Trimming took 7 bases from V and 2 from J, leaving 9 bases between them. This CDR3 reads CASMRVTYNEQFF. CDR3 in DNA: TGTGCCAGCATGCGAGTGACCTACAATGAGCAGTTCTTC.

The chain links TRBV4-2 to TRBJ1-3; the match to TRBD1 covers 8 bases. V lost 5 bases and J lost 4; bases outside the gene matches: 4. The CDR3 consists of 14 residues. Germline V lookup: CDR1 LGHNA, CDR2 YNFKEQ. The CDR3 reads CASSRGQEGNTIYF. As DNA, the CDR3 is TGTGCCAGCAGCAGGGGACAGGAGGGAAACACCATATATTTT.

Regarding this clone: Other DNA sequences within the sample encode an identical CDR3. The gene calls are TRBV15 and TRBJ1-3, with D uncertain. Germline loops: CDR1 LNHNV, CDR2 YYDKDF (reference sequence). The V end was cut by 0 bases, the J end by 1 base, with 7 bases between. CDR3 length: 15 amino acids. CDR3 sequence (DNA): TGTGCCACCAGCAGAGATAAAGGTTCTGGAAACACCATATATTTT. It is translated as CATSRDKGSGNTIYF.

This chain links TRBV6-5 with TRBJ2-3, with 8 bases lining up with TRBD2. The CDR3 runs 15 residues. Germline assignment: CDR1 MNHEY and CDR2 SVGAGI. J lost 5 bases, V lost 6 bases, and 10 bases had no gene match. The CDR3, as DNA: TGTGCCAGCAGGGCAACTAGCGGAGCCGGAGATACGCAGTATTTT. Protein product: CASRATSGAGDTQYF.

The chain uses TRBV13 and TRBJ2-7; tentative D call: TRBD2 (5 bases). Trimming cost V 5 bases and J 0 bases, with 14 bases left between them. The CDR3 has 15 residues. Germline values: CDR1 PRHDT, CDR2 FYEKMQ (reference sequence). The CDR3 sequence: CASSEVTGSSYEQYF. As DNA, the CDR3 is TGTGCCAGCAGCGAGGTTACGGGGTCCTCCTACGAGCAGTACTTC.

V is TRBV7-9 and J is TRBJ2-3, with a tentative D call TRBD1 (7 bases). Germline V CDR1 and CDR2: SEHNR, FQNEAQ (reference sequence). CDR3 length: 15 residues. V was pared by 9 bases and J by 1 base, with 17 bases between. CDR3 nucleotide sequence: TGTGCCAGTAAGGAGGGGGCTAGCGGCACAGATACGCAGTATTTT. Its translation: CASKEGASGTDTQYF. Combining the CDR3 with reference TRBV7-9 and TRBJ2-3 gives the whole variable domain DTGVSQNPRHKITKRGQNVTFRCDPISEHNRLYWYRQTLGQGPEFLTYFQNEAQLEKSRLLSDRFSAERPKGSFSTLEIQRTEQGDSAMYLCASKEGASGTDTQYFGPGTRLTVL.

The rearrangement uses TRBV5-5 and TRBJ2-5; D is possibly TRBD1 or TRBD2 (5 bases each). The CDR3 is 13 residues long. Trimming shortened V by 0 bases and J by 5 bases, and 8 bases separated the two germline ends. Per germline, CDR1 SGHKS and CDR2 YYEKEE (reference sequence). CDR3 amino acids: CASSLGGRETQYF. The CDR3 region has the DNA TGTGCCAGCAGCTTGGGGGGACGGGAGACCCAGTACTTC.

The table lists this clone with a few counts. The V call is TRBV5-4, the J call TRBJ1-6; no firm D call. Germline V gene sequence: CDR1 SGHNT, CDR2 YYREEE (reference sequence). The CDR3 totals 14 residues. The V end lost 0 bases, the J end lost 8 bases, and 9 bases lay between the germline ends. Here the CDR3 reads CASSLGVGYSPLHF. The CDR3 DNA reads as TGTGCCAGCAGCTTGGGTGTGGGGTATTCACCCCTCCACTTT.

This clone has only a few counts. The CDR3 loop is CASSPVGTGRLGEKLFF. In DNA, the CDR3 is TGTGCCAGCAGTCCGGTGGGGACAGGGAGGTTAGGAGAAAAACTGTTTTTT. The rearrangement joins TRBV28 to TRBJ1-4, with 9 nucleotides matching TRBD1. Germline loops: CDR1 MDHEN, CDR2 SYDVKM. V lost 5 bases and J lost 8; bases outside the gene matches: 15. This CDR3 has 17 residues.

The chain employs TRBV5-1 and TRBJ1-2, with no clear D. The V end was cut by 4 bases, the J end by 3 bases, with 10 bases between. CDR1 is SGHRS and CDR2 is YFSETQ in the germline V gene. There are 13 residues in the CDR3. CDR3 residues: CASSLLPHYGYTF. CDR3 nucleotides: TGCGCCAGCAGCCTCCTGCCTCACTATGGCTACACCTTC.

The chain combines TRBV19 with TRBJ1-1, with 7 bases matching TRBD1. The germline V gene has CDR1 LNHDA and CDR2 SQIVND (reference sequence). The CDR3 covers 14 residues. With V trimmed by 6 bases and J by 6 bases, 10 bases remained unmatched. The CDR3 sequence is CASSRQGYFPEAFF. CDR3 nucleotides: TGTGCCAGTAGCCGACAGGGATACTTTCCTGAAGCTTTCTTT.